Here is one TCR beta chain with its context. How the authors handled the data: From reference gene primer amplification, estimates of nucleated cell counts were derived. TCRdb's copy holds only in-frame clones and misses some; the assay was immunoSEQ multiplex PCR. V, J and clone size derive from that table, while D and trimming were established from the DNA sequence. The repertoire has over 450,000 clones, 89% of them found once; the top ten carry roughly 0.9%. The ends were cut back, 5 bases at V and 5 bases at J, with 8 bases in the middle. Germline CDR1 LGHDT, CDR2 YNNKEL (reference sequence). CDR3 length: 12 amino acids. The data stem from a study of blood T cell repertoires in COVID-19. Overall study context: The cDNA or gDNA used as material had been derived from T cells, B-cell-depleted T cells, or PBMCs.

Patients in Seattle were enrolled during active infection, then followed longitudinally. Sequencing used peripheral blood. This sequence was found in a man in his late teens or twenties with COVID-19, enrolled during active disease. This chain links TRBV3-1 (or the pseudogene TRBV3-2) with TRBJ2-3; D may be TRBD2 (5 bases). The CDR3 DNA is TGTGCCAGCAGCTATAGCGTAGATACGCAGTATTTT. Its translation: CASSYSVDTQYF.